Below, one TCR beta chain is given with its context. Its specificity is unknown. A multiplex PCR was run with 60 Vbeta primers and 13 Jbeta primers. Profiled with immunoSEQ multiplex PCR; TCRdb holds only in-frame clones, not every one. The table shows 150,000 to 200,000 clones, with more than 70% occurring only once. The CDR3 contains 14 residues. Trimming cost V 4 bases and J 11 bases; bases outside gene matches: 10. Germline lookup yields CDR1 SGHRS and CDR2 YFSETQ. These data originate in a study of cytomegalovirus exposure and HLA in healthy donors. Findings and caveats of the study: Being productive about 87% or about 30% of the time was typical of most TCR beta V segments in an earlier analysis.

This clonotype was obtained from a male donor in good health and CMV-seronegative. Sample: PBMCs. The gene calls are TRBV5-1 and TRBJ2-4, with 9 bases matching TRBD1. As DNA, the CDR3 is TGCGCCAGCAGCGTCTCCGGGACAGGGCCATTTCAGTACTTC. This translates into CASSVSGTGPFQYF. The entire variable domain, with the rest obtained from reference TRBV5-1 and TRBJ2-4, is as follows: KAGVTQTPRYLIKTRGQQVTLSCSPISGHRSVSWYQQTPGQGLQFLFEYFSETQRNKGNFPGRFSGRQFSNSRSEMNVSTLELGDSALYLCASSVSGTGPFQYFGAGTRLSVL.